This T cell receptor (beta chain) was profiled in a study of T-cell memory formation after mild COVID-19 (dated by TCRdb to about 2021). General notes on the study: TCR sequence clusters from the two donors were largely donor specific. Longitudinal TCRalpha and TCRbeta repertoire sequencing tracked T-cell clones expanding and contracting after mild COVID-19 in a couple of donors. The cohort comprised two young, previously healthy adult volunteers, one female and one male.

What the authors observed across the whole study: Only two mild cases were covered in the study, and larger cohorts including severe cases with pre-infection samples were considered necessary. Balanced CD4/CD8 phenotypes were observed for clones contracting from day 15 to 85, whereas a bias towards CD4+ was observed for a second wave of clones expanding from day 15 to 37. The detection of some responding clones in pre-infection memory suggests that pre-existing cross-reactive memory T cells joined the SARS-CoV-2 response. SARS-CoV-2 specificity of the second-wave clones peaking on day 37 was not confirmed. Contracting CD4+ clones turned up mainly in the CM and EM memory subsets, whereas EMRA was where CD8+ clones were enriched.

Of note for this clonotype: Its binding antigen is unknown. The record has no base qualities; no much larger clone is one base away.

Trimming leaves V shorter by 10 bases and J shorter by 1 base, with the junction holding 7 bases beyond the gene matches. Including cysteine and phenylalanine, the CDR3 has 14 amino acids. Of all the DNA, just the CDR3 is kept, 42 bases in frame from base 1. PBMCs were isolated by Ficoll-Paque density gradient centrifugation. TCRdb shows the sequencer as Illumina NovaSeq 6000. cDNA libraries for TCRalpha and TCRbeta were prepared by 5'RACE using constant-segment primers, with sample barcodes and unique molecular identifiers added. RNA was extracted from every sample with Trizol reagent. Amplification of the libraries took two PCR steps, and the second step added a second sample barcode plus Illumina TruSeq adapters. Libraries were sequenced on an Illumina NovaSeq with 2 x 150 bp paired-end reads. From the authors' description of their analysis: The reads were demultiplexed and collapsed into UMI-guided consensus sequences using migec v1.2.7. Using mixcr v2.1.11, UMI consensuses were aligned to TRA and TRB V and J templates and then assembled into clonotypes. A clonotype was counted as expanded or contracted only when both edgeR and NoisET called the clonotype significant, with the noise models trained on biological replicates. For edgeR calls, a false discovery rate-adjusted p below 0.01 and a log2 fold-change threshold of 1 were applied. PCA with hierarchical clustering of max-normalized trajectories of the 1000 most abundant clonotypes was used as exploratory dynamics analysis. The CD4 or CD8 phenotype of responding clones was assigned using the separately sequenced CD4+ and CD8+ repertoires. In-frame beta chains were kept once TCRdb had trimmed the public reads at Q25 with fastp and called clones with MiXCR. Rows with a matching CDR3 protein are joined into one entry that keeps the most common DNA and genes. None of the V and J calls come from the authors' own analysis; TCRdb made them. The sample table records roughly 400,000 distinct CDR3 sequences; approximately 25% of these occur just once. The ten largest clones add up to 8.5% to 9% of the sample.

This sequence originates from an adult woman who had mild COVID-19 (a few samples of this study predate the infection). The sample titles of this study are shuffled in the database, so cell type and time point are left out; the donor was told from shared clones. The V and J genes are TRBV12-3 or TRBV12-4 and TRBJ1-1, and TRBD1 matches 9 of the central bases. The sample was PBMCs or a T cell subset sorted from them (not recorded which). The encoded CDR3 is CATQQGARNTEAFF. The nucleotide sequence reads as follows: TGTGCCACTCAACAGGGGGCGAGGAACACTGAAGCTTTCTTT.